This T cell receptor (beta chain) was retrieved from a study of long-term antiretroviral therapy in people with HIV. Overall study results and limits: Subsequent to ART, diversity was augmented yet persisted below that of transplant donor controls. Against controls, HIV repertoires showed narrower ranges of CDR3 length.

Per individual, the PBMC samples numbered at least one pre-ART and at least two post-ART. The samples comprised about 0.85-11 million cryopreserved PBMC ahead of DNA extraction. To note about this clone: Its antigen is undetermined.

Germline V gene data show CDR1 as MDHEN and CDR2 as SYDVKM. The CDR3 is made up of 15 amino acids. With V trimmed by 6 bases and J by 6 bases, 11 bases remained unmatched. At the survey level, the v3.0 immunoSEQ assay was run. Sequenced by immunoSEQ multiplex PCR; TCRdb stores in-frame clones only, minus some. The sample has some 33,000 clones; roughly four fifths are singletons. The rearrangement links TRBV28 to TRBJ1-5; 7 bases line up with TRBD1. The source was unsorted PBMCs, collected 0.6 years after starting antiretroviral therapy. This sequence was found in a man aged 18 to 29 with HIV. Here the CDR3 DNA reads TGTGCCAGCAGGGAAGACAGGGTTATCTTTCAGCCCCAGCATTTT. It yields the protein CASREDRVIFQPQHF.